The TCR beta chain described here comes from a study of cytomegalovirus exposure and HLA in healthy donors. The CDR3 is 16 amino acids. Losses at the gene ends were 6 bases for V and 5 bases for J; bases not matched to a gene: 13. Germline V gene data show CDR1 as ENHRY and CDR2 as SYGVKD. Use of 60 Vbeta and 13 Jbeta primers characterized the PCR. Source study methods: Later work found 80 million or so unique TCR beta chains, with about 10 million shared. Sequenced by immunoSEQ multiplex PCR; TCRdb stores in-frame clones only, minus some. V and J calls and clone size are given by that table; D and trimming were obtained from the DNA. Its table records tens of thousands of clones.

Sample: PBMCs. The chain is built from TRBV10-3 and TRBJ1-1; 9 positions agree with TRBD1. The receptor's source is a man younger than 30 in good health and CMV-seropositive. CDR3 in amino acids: CAISRSSGQGSTEAFF. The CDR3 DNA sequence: TGTGCCATCAGCCGGTCCTCGGGACAGGGTTCAACTGAAGCTTTCTTT.